These T cell receptor beta chains were read from a single sample in a study of T cell changes during pregnancy in multiple sclerosis. The table came from immunoSEQ multiplex PCR; TCRdb's copy has only in-frame clones and leaves some out. This table holds 50,000 or so clones, approximately 94% found once. The sequenced sample was CD4+ T cells from peripheral blood mononuclear cells, obtained before pregnancy. These receptors were taken from a female donor with multiple sclerosis, enrolled in a pregnancy study. Each CDR3 is given with its conserved first and last residue. The D gene is left open where the match is weak. Size is omitted from some rows. Given values are once, few, many or a class for expanded clones.

>TRBJ1-2|.|.|TRBV5-1
CASSPAWQGYTF
TGCGCCAGCAGTCCCGCCTGGCAGGGCTACACCTTC
>TRBJ2-3|once|TRBD2|TRBV7-2
CASSLGASGRSSTDTQYF
TGTGCCAGCAGCTTAGGAGCTAGCGGGAGGAGTAGCACAGATACGCAGTATTTT
>TRBJ1-3|.|.|TRBV19
CASSPTGNTIYF
TGTGCCAGTAGTCCCACTGGAAACACCATATATTTT
>TRBJ2-7|.|TRBD1|TRBV5-5
CASSLAGQGVYEQYF
TGTGCCAGCAGCTTGGCCGGACAGGGGGTCTACGAGCAGTACTTC
>TRBJ2-5|.|TRBD2|TRBV28
CASSGGGSTETQYF
TGTGCCAGCAGTGGGGGGGGATCTACGGAGACCCAGTACTTC
>TRBJ2-7|.|.|TRBV30
CAWRRGSDEQYF
TGTGCCTGGAGGAGGGGGAGCGACGAGCAGTACTTC
>TRBJ2-2|once|TRBD1|TRBV19
CASSIGTGLSGELFF
TGTGCCAGTAGTATTGGGACAGGATTATCCGGGGAGCTGTTTTTT
>TRBJ2-1|.|TRBD2|TRBV19
CASSIAGTRNNEQFF
TGTGCCAGTAGTATAGCGGGGACTAGGAACAATGAGCAGTTCTTC
>TRBJ2-7|.|.|TRBV6-5
CASSYGLTYEQYF
TGTGCCAGCAGTTACGGACTCACCTACGAGCAGTACTTC
>TRBJ2-1|.|TRBD2|TRBV28
CASSSSGRYNEQFF
TGTGCCAGCAGCTCTAGCGGGCGCTACAATGAGCAGTTCTTC
>TRBJ1-1|.|TRBD1|TRBV18
CASSPTGAGGDTEAFF
TGTGCCAGCTCACCGACAGGGGCTGGAGGGGACACTGAAGCTTTCTTT
>TRBJ2-1|.|.|TRBV27
CASKEGGNSYNEQFF
TGTGCCAGCAAAGAAGGCGGGAACTCCTACAATGAGCAGTTCTTC
>TRBJ1-3|once|TRBD1|TRBV5-1
CASSQGTVGNTIYF
TGCGCCAGCAGCCAAGGGACAGTTGGAAACACCATATATTTT
>TRBJ2-7|.|TRBD1|TRBV29-1
CSVSGGTGGHHEQYF
TGCAGCGTCTCGGGGGGGACAGGGGGTCACCACGAGCAGTACTTC
>TRBJ2-7|.|.|TRBV7-2
CASSLEGGPYEQYF
TGTGCCAGCAGCTTAGAAGGCGGTCCCTACGAGCAGTACTTC
>TRBJ2-7|.|TRBD1|TRBV7-2
CASSLVAAKGAGEQYF
TGTGCCAGCAGCTTAGTCGCCGCCAAGGGGGCTGGGGAGCAGTACTTC
>TRBJ1-2|.|TRBD1|TRBV11-2
CASSAYSGGTAGYTF
TGTGCCAGCAGCGCCTACTCAGGGGGGACGGCCGGCTACACCTTC
>TRBJ2-1|.|TRBD2|TRBV7-3
CASSLGLGGRSLRDNEQFF
TGTGCCAGCAGCTTGGGGCTGGGCGGGAGGTCCCTTAGGGACAATGAGCAGTTCTTC